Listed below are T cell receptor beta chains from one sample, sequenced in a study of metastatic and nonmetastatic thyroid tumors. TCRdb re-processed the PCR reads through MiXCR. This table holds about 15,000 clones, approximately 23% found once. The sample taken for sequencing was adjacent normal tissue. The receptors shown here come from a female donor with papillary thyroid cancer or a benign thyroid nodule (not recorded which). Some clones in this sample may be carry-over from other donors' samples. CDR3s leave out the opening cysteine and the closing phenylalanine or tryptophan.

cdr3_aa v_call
SARDRLSYEQY TRBV20-1
ASSVPGGYEQY TRBV2
ASSLNGTSGRLGDYEQY TRBV12-3/TRBV12-4
ASSIGEWDEQY TRBV19
SARGGRGYGYT TRBV20-1
ASRRGITGELF TRBV28
ASSQDRLAGYYNEQF TRBV3-1
ASSSASITDTQH TRBV11-2
ASSIRLAGGAETQY TRBV19
ASMPGGFGSYEQY TRBV2
ASSHSREGTSYEQY TRBV4-1
ASSLALGGPYEQY TRBV5-1
ASRTGSLSGNTIY TRBV12-3/TRBV12-4
ASSPLGGSTGELF TRBV3-1
ASSFGTSGRNRDEQF TRBV7-9
ASSPAGTGVYGYT TRBV7-2
SSSDPGQGETHY TRBV25-1
ASSLGHGTDTQY TRBV11-2
ASSQTLAGANVLT TRBV3-1
ASSYSFPGLSDSGANVLT TRBV6-2/TRBV6-3
ATQLRGSDRGPMSQF TRBV6-2/TRBV6-3
ASGLLRVAPHGYT TRBV2
SARSGLAGGPRQF TRBV20-1
ASSDNLRAGELF TRBV6-1
ASSLRTSLTEAF TRBV7-9
SARARDEQY TRBV20-1
ASSPRRDAGANVLT TRBV7-8